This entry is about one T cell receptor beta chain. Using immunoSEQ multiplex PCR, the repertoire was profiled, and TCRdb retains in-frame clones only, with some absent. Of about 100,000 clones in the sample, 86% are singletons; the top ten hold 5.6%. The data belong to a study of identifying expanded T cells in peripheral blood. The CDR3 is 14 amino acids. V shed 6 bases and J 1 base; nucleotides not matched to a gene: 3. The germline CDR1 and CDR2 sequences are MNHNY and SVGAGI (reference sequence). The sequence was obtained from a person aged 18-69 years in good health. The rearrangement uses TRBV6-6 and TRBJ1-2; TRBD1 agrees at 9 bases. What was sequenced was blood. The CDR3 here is CASRGQGHNYGYTF. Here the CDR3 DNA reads TGTGCCAGCAGGGGACAGGGACATAACTATGGCTACACCTTC.